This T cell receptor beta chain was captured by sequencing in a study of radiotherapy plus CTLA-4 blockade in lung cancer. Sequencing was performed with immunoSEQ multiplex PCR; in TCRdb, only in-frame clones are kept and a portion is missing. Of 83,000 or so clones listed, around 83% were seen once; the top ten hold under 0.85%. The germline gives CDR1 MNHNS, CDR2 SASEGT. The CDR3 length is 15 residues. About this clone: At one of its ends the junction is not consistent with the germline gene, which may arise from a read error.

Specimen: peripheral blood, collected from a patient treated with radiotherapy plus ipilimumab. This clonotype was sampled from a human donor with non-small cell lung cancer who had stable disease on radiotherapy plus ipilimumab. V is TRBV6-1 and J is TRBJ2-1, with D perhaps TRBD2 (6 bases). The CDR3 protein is CASSDFSGSYNGQFF. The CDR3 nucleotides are TGTGCCAGCAGCGACTTTAGCGGCTCCTACAATGGGCAGTTCTTC.